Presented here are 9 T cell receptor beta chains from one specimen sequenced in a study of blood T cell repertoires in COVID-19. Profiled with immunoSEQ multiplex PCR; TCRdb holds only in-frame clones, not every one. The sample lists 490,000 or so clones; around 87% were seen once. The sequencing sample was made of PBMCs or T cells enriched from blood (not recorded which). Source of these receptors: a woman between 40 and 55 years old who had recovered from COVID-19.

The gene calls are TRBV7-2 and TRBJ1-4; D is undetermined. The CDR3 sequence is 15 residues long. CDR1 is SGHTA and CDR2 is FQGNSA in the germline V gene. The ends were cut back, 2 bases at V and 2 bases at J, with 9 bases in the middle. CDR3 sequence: CASSLRRATNEKLFF. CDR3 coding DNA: TGTGCCAGCAGCTTAAGGCGGGCGACTAATGAAAAACTGTTTTTT.

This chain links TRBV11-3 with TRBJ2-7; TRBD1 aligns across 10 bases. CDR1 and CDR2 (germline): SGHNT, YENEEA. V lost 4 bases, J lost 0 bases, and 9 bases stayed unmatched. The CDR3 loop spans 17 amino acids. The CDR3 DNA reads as TGTGCCAGCAGCTCCTTACCGGGACAGGGGAGCTCCTACGAGCAGTACTTC. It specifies CASSSLPGQGSSYEQYF.

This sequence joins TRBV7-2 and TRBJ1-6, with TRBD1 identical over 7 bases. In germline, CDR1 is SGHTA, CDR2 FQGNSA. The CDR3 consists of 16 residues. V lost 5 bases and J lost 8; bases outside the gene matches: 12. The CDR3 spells CASSLRYRGSDSPLHF. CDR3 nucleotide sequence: TGTGCCAGCAGCCTCAGATACAGGGGATCGGATTCACCCCTCCACTTT.

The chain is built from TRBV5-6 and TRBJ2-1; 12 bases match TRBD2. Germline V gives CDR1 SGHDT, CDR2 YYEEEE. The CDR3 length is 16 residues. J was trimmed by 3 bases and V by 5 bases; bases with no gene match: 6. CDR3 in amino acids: CASRRLAGAGYNEQFF. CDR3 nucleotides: TGTGCCAGCAGACGACTAGCGGGAGCCGGCTACAATGAGCAGTTCTTC.

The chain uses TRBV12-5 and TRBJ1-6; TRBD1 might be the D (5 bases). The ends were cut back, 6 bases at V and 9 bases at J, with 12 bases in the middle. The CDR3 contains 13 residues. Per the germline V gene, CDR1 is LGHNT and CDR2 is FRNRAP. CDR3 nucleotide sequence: TGTGCTAGTGGGACAGACGTCACTTCACCCCTCCACTTT. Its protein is CASGTDVTSPLHF.

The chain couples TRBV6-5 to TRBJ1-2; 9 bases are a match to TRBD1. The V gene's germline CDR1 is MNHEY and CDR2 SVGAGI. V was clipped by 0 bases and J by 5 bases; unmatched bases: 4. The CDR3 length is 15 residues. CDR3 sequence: CASSYSGTGTYGYTF. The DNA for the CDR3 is TGTGCCAGCAGTTACTCGGGGACAGGGACTTATGGCTACACCTTC.

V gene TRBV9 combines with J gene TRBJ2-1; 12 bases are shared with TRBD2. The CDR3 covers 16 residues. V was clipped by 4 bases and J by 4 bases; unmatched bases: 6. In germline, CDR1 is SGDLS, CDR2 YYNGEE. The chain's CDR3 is CASSPRLAGEYNEQFF. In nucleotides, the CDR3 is TGTGCCAGCAGCCCGAGACTAGCGGGAGAGTACAATGAGCAGTTCTTC.

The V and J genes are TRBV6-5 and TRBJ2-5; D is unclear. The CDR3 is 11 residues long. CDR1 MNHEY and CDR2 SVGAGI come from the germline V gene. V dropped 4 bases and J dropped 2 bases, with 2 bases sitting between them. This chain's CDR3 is CASSSQETQYF. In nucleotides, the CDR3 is TGTGCCAGCAGTTCTCAAGAGACCCAGTACTTC.

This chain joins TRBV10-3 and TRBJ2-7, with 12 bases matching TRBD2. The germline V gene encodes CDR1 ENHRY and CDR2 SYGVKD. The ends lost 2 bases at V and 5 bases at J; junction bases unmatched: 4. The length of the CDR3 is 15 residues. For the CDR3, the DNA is TGTGCCATCAGTGAGCTAGCGGGAGGGCCGAACGAGCAGTACTTC. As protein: CAISELAGGPNEQYF.